This entry describes one T cell receptor beta chain. Its antigen remains unidentified. Looked up from germline, CDR1 is DFQATT and CDR2 is SNEGSKA (reference sequence). V dropped 0 bases and J dropped 5 bases, with 4 bases sitting between them. The CDR3 has 11 residues. The sample is drawn from a study of OX40 agonist ivuxolimab in advanced cancers. Study-level information: Ivuxolimab doses were 0.01, 0.1, 0.3, 1.5, 3 or 10 mg/kg every 2 weeks. Earlier treatment with anti-PD-1, anti-PD-L1 or anti-CTLA-4 was permitted, and 35% to 45% had received some. Broader study findings: At 0.1-3.0 mg/kg, partial responders had clonal expansion among the lowest observed. Within 6 weeks, CD4+ and CD8+ blood T cells expanded clonally at 0.1 to 3.0 mg/kg.

Profiling relied on immunoSEQ multiplex PCR, and the TCRdb table lists in-frame clones only, not all of them. The table records some 95,000 clones, around 90% of them present only once. This receptor was identified in an adult with an advanced solid tumor such as melanoma, head and neck, liver or kidney cancer. The gene calls are TRBV20-1 and TRBJ1-1; D call uncertain. Sequences were derived from CD4+ or CD8+ T cells sorted from blood, sampled in a trial of the OX40 agonist ivuxolimab. CDR3 in DNA: TGCAGTGCTAGAGACGGTACTGAAGCTTTCTTT. Protein product: CSARDGTEAFF.